These 24 T cell receptor beta chains share one sample of origin, sequenced in a study of cytomegalovirus exposure and HLA in healthy donors. The PCR employed 60 Vbeta primers together with 13 Jbeta primers. Assay: immunoSEQ multiplex PCR; the TCRdb copy retains only in-frame clones and omits some. The profile shows roughly 170,000 clones, approximately 84% of them singletons. Sequencing was carried out using PBMCs. Every receptor here comes from a woman between 45 and 65 years old in good health and CMV-seropositive.

In its sample, this clone was seen once. V usage is TRBV7-2 and J usage is TRBJ2-2; 8 bases map to TRBD2. The germline gives CDR1 SGHTA, CDR2 FQGNSA. After removal of 5 bases from V and 6 bases from J, the junction contained 8 bases not matched to a gene. The CDR3 is made up of 15 amino acids. This CDR3 reads CASSRGGGYSGELFF. Here the CDR3 DNA reads TGTGCCAGCAGCCGCGGCGGGGGGTATTCCGGGGAGCTGTTTTTT. The full variable domain, its missing parts supplied by reference TRBV7-2 and TRBJ2-2, is GAGVSQSPSNKVTEKGKDVELRCDPISGHTALYWYRQSLGQGLEFLIYFQGNSAPDKSGLPSDRFSAERTGGSVSTLTIQRTQQEDSAVYLCASSRGGGYSGELFFGEGSRLTVL.

The CDR3 sequence is CSGWENYGYTF. CDR3 sequence (DNA): TGCAGCGGGTGGGAGAACTATGGCTACACCTTC. V is TRBV29-1 and J is TRBJ1-2; D ambiguous. The germline CDR1 and CDR2 sequences are SQVTM and ANQGSEA. The V end was cut by 7 bases, the J end by 2 bases, with 8 bases between. This CDR3 is built from 11 residues.

The rearrangement joins TRBV5-1 to TRBJ1-4; TRBD1 matches 10 bases. The ends lost 4 bases at V and 4 bases at J; junction bases unmatched: 4. The CDR3 runs 15 residues. Germline CDR1 is SGHRS and CDR2 is YFSETQ. The CDR3 region is CASSPGTGDNEKLFF. In DNA, the CDR3 is TGCGCCAGCAGCCCCGGGACAGGGGATAATGAAAAACTGTTTTTT.

This chain uses TRBV2 with TRBJ2-2; D perhaps matches TRBD2 (6 bases). V was shortened by 4 bases and J by 1 base, with 10 bases between the two germline ends. In germline, CDR1 is SNHLY, CDR2 FYNNEI. This CDR3 is 15 amino acids long. CDR3 region: CASSGFSGNTGELFF. The CDR3 nucleotides are TGTGCCAGCAGTGGGTTTAGCGGGAACACCGGGGAGCTGTTTTTT.

The J gene is TRBJ2-7, the V gene TRBV2; 10 bases fit TRBD1. CDR1 is SNHLY and CDR2 is FYNNEI in the germline V gene. CDR3 length: 15 residues. With 4 bases clipped from V and 5 bases from J, the junction kept 8 bases outside the gene matches. The CDR3: CASSGGQGGYNEQYF. The CDR3 nucleotides read TGTGCCAGCAGTGGAGGACAGGGGGGGTACAACGAGCAGTACTTC.

The genes are TRBV19 and TRBJ1-5; D may be TRBD1 (5 bases). The germline gives CDR1 LNHDA, CDR2 SQIVND (reference sequence). This CDR3 comprises 11 residues. Trimming took 7 bases from V and 16 from J, leaving 17 bases between them. The CDR3 loop is CASKGWTRVHF. The CDR3 bases are TGTGCCAGTAAAGGATGGACACGGGTCCATTTT.

The genes are TRBV7-8 and TRBJ2-5; D gene ambiguous. In germline, CDR1 is SGHVS, CDR2 FQNEAQ. Trimming stripped 5 bases from V and 3 bases from J, with 4 bases between. The length of the CDR3 is 11 residues. The CDR3 region has the DNA TGTGCCAGCAGCCAAAAAGAGACCCAGTACTTC. This translates into CASSQKETQYF.

To note about this clone: This specimen includes other DNA sequences encoding the same CDR3. The chain has TRBV5-1 and TRBJ2-7; no definite D call. The CDR3 is made up of 11 amino acids. Germline V lookup: CDR1 SGHRS, CDR2 YFSETQ. Trimming took 1 base from V and 6 from J, leaving 5 bases between them. In nucleotides, the CDR3 is TGCGCCAGCAGCTTGACCGGCGAGCAGTACTTC. It yields the protein CASSLTGEQYF.

This clone came up a few times. The chain recombines TRBV30 with TRBJ2-2; no reliable D call. In germline, CDR1 is GTSNPN, CDR2 SVGIG (reference sequence). Trimming removed 0 bases from V and 1 base from J, with 9 bases in between. The CDR3 contains 15 residues. Written as DNA, the CDR3 is TGTGCCTGGAGTGTACGCGCGGTGAACACCGGGGAGCTGTTTTTT. Its protein is CAWSVRAVNTGELFF.

The V and J genes are TRBV7-2 and TRBJ2-3; possible D gene TRBD2, 5 bases. The CDR3 has 15 amino acids. Germline CDR1 and CDR2: SGHTA and FQGNSA. Trimming pared 4 bases from V and 0 bases from J, leaving 11 bases between. CDR3 protein: CASSSRTFSTDTQYF. The CDR3 DNA sequence: TGTGCCAGCAGCTCGAGGACTTTTAGCACAGATACGCAGTATTTT.

The V gene is TRBV5-1, the J gene TRBJ2-7; 11 bases match TRBD2. This CDR3 is built from 15 residues. V lost 4 bases and J lost 4; bases outside the gene matches: 7. CDR1 and CDR2 from the germline V gene are SGHRS and YFSETQ. CDR3 protein: CASSRSGTSGYEQYF. The CDR3 nucleotides are TGCGCCAGCAGCAGGTCCGGGACTAGCGGATACGAGCAGTACTTC. Complete variable domain (other parts from reference TRBV5-1 and TRBJ2-7): KAGVTQTPRYLIKTRGQQVTLSCSPISGHRSVSWYQQTPGQGLQFLFEYFSETQRNKGNFPGRFSGRQFSNSRSEMNVSTLELGDSALYLCASSRSGTSGYEQYFGPGTRLTVT.

This chain uses TRBV5-1 with TRBJ2-6; TRBD1 matches 9 bases. CDR3 size: 18 residues. Germline V gives CDR1 SGHRS, CDR2 YFSETQ. The V gene end was trimmed by 0 bases and the J gene end by 4 bases; junction bases not matched to a gene: 8. Here the CDR3 reads CASSLGTGEVLGANVLTF. The DNA for the CDR3 is TGCGCCAGCAGCTTGGGGACAGGGGAGGTATTGGGGGCCAACGTCCTGACTTTC. Together with reference TRBV5-1 and TRBJ2-6, the CDR3 gives the full variable domain: KAGVTQTPRYLIKTRGQQVTLSCSPISGHRSVSWYQQTPGQGLQFLFEYFSETQRNKGNFPGRFSGRQFSNSRSEMNVSTLELGDSALYLCASSLGTGEVLGANVLTFGAGSRLTVL.

The table lists this clone with a few counts. The J gene is TRBJ1-2, the V gene TRBV28, with unresolved D. Per germline, CDR1 MDHEN and CDR2 SYDVKM. Trimming left V 10 bases short and J 6 bases short, with 12 bases between. The CDR3 extends over 11 amino acids. DNA of the CDR3: TGTGCCACTATATCTGATAATGGCTACACCTTC. Translating gives CATISDNGYTF.

V is TRBV5-1 and J is TRBJ1-2, with 8 positions matching TRBD1. The CDR3 spans 13 residues. Losses at the gene ends were 4 bases for V and 8 bases for J; bases not matched to a gene: 7. From germline, CDR1 is SGHRS and CDR2 YFSETQ. The chain's CDR3 is CASSPTGGRGYTF. As DNA, the CDR3 is TGCGCCAGCAGCCCCACAGGGGGGAGAGGCTACACCTTC. Variable domain in full (rest from reference TRBV5-1 and TRBJ1-2): KAGVTQTPRYLIKTRGQQVTLSCSPISGHRSVSWYQQTPGQGLQFLFEYFSETQRNKGNFPGRFSGRQFSNSRSEMNVSTLELGDSALYLCASSPTGGRGYTFGSGTRLTVV.

The chain links TRBV10-3 to TRBJ2-3, with TRBD2 matching 13 bases. V shed 6 bases, J shed 2 bases, and the junction held 2 bases outside the gene matches. Germline CDR1 ENHRY, CDR2 SYGVKD. The CDR3 totals 15 residues. Here the CDR3 reads CAIRGLAGYTDTQYF. The DNA for the CDR3 is TGTGCCATCAGGGGACTAGCGGGGTACACAGATACGCAGTATTTT.

CDR3 bases: TGTGCCAGCAGTTTACCAACAGGGTTCTACGAGCAGTACTTC. It encodes CASSLPTGFYEQYF. This sequence joins TRBV28 and TRBJ2-7, with D possibly being TRBD1 (6 bases). From germline, CDR1 is MDHEN and CDR2 SYDVKM. The CDR3 extends over 14 amino acids. The germline V and J ends were trimmed by 2 bases and 3 bases, with 11 bases remaining between them. Complete variable domain (other parts from reference TRBV28 and TRBJ2-7): DVKVTQSSRYLVKRTGEKVFLECVQDMDHENMFWYRQDPGLGLRLIYFSYDVKMKEKGDIPEGYSVSREKKERFSLILESASTNQTSMYLCASSLPTGFYEQYFGPGTRLTVT.

The chain carries TRBV19 and TRBJ2-5; D is possibly TRBD1 (6 bases). Germline V lookup: CDR1 LNHDA, CDR2 SQIVND (reference sequence). The V end lost 6 bases, the J end lost 5 bases, and 13 bases lay between the germline ends. The CDR3 contains 13 residues. Here the CDR3 DNA reads TGTGCCAGTAGGCCTACAGGGCACGAGACCCAGTACTTC. Amino acid sequence: CASRPTGHETQYF.

The V and J genes are TRBV5-6 and TRBJ2-5, with D hard to call. The CDR3 sequence is 13 residues long. Germline CDR1 is SGHDT and CDR2 is YYEEEE. V gave up 0 bases and J gave up 2 bases, with 5 bases separating them. The CDR3 protein is CASSLGQQETQYF. CDR3 bases: TGTGCCAGCAGCTTGGGACAACAAGAGACCCAGTACTTC.

The chain is built from TRBV28 and TRBJ1-2, with D perhaps TRBD1 (6 bases). Trimming cost V 2 bases and J 7 bases, with 20 bases left between them. CDR1 and CDR2 (germline): MDHEN, SYDVKM. The CDR3 runs to 16 residues. This CDR3 reads CASSLGKNRVSGGYTF. The DNA for the CDR3 is TGTGCCAGCAGTTTAGGGAAAAACAGGGTTTCGGGTGGCTACACCTTC.

The chain is built from TRBV5-1 and TRBJ2-1; 10 bases match TRBD2. The CDR3 extends over 18 amino acids. CDR1 SGHRS and CDR2 YFSETQ come from the germline V gene. V dropped 0 bases and J dropped 1; count of bases not matched to a gene: 7. CDR3 amino acids: CASSLAGSGGVSYNEQFF. The CDR3, as DNA: TGCGCCAGCAGCTTGGCCGGGAGCGGGGGGGTTTCCTACAATGAGCAGTTCTTC.

The gene calls are TRBV10-2 and TRBJ2-5; possibly TRBD2 for D (6 bases). This CDR3 comprises 14 residues. CDR1 WSHSY and CDR2 SAAADI come from the germline V gene. Trimming removed 4 bases at V and 7 bases at J, with 16 bases between. In DNA form, the CDR3 reads TGCGCCAGCAGTGGGGACTCTGTCGCGGGGACCCAGTACTTC. This encodes CASSGDSVAGTQYF.

The chain uses TRBV6-1 and TRBJ2-5; 9 bases match TRBD2. Germline CDR1 reads MNHNS; CDR2 reads SASEGT. Trimming at V came to 0 bases and at J to 5 bases, leaving 10 bases not matched to a gene. The CDR3 totals 17 residues. CDR3 bases: TGTGCCAGCAGTGAAGCGCTGGGCGGGGGGGGCGGCGAGACCCAGTACTTC. Translation: CASSEALGGGGGETQYF.

On this clone itself: Germline and junction disagree at one end, which may indicate a read error. This chain links TRBV4-3 with TRBJ2-1; 8 bases align to TRBD2. From germline, CDR1 is LGHNA and CDR2 YSLEER. This CDR3 spans 16 amino acids. This CDR3 reads CASRPTWTSSHNEQFF. Written as DNA, the CDR3 is TGCGCCAGCAGGCCAACCTGGACTAGCTCCCACAATGAGCAGTTCTTC.

The V and J genes are TRBV19 and TRBJ2-1, with D tentatively TRBD2 (6 bases). Germline values: CDR1 LNHDA, CDR2 SQIVND (reference sequence). This CDR3 has 15 amino acids. V was clipped by 1 base and J by 7 bases, with 14 bases between them. CDR3 coding DNA: TGTGCCAGTAGTATAGTCGGAGGGAGTCCAAATGAGCAGTTCTTC. It specifies CASSIVGGSPNEQFF.